The 12 T cell receptor beta chains reported below all come from one sample, sequenced in a study of molecular identifiers for immune sequencing clone quantification. TCRdb independently ran MiXCR on the PCR reads; one entry per CDR3 protein. The top ten clones hold more than 0.8% of a sample with 460,000 or so distinct CDR3 sequences, about 21% of them seen once. The sample consisted of naive CD8+ T cells from blood, with Jurkat cell RNA spiked in. Subset here: FACS-sorted CD8+CD4-CCR7+CD45RA+ naive T cells. The receptors shown here come from a human donor in good health. Some libraries in this study had Jurkat cell RNA spiked in.

This clonotype was recorded at least ten times. The rearrangement links TRBV5-1 to TRBJ2-3; 9 nucleotides agree with TRBD2. Germline loops: CDR1 SGHRS, CDR2 YFSETQ. This CDR3 spans 16 amino acids. V dropped 1 base and J dropped 2; count of bases not matched to a gene: 5. This chain's CDR3 is CASSLRLAVLTDTQYF. The CDR3 DNA reads TGCGCCAGCAGCTTGAGACTAGCGGTGCTCACAGATACGCAGTATTTT.

This chain links TRBV10-3 with TRBJ2-2, with 12 positions matching TRBD2. The CDR3 is made up of 20 amino acids. Germline CDR1 reads ENHRY; CDR2 reads SYGVKD. The trim removed 2 bases at V and 3 bases at J, leaving 13 bases unmatched. CDR3 region: CAISEPLAGGPGGYTGELFF. The CDR3 DNA reads TGTGCCATCAGTGAGCCCCTAGCGGGAGGGCCGGGCGGCTACACCGGGGAGCTGTTTTTT.

In this sample, this clonotype turned up many times. This chain connects TRBV28 to TRBJ2-3; D gene ambiguous. V shed 6 bases and J shed 6 bases, with 13 bases lying between them. The CDR3 runs 13 residues. Germline assignment: CDR1 MDHEN and CDR2 SYDVKM. The CDR3 nucleotides are TGTGCCAGCAGCTCTCCTCTAGAGGATACGCAGTATTTT. It is translated as CASSSPLEDTQYF.

This clonotype has only a few counts. The chain links TRBV24-1 to TRBJ2-5, with a possible D match to TRBD2 (5 bases). CDR3 length: 19 amino acids. Germline V gene sequence: CDR1 KGHDR, CDR2 SFDVKD. Trimming removed 2 bases at V and 5 bases at J, with 26 bases between. The CDR3 sequence is CATSDSLVGPDPGGETQYF. Written as DNA, the CDR3 is TGTGCCACCAGTGATTCACTTGTTGGCCCGGACCCTGGAGGCGAGACCCAGTACTTC.

For the CDR3, the DNA is TGCAGTGCTAGAGAAGCGGGAGTCGAGCAGTACTTC. Its translation: CSAREAGVEQYF. The rearrangement links TRBV20-1 to TRBJ2-7; 8 bases line up with TRBD2. The trim removed 0 bases at V and 6 bases at J, leaving 1 base unmatched. Germline V CDR1 and CDR2: DFQATT, SNEGSKA (reference sequence). The CDR3 length is 12 residues.

A note on this clonotype: A much larger clone lies one base from this, so it may be a read error. The rearrangement joins TRBV6-6 to TRBJ2-7; the match to TRBD2 covers 8 bases. The germline CDR1 and CDR2 sequences are MNHNY and SVGAGI (reference sequence). This CDR3 has 14 residues. The CDR3 is CASSYSGRDYEQHF. Written as DNA, the CDR3 is TGTGCCAGCAGTTATTCCGGGAGGGACTACGAGCAGCACTTC.

The chain recombines TRBV7-2 with TRBJ2-5; unclear D gene. Germline V gene sequence: CDR1 SGHTA, CDR2 FQGNSA. The V and J ends lost 4 bases and 5 bases respectively, with 11 bases between them. This CDR3 is 13 amino acids long. CDR3 region: CASSYQQLETQYF. CDR3 in DNA: TGTGCCAGCAGCTACCAACAGCTGGAGACCCAGTACTTC.

This clonotype was detected ten times or more. The chain uses TRBV2 and TRBJ1-2; 12 positions match TRBD1. Germline trimming cut 5 bases from V and 7 bases from J; bases unmatched to any gene: 11. Germline values: CDR1 SNHLY, CDR2 FYNNEI. This CDR3 is 16 amino acids long. CDR3 sequence (DNA): TGTGCCAGCAGTCGTACTCCCGGGACAGGGGGCCTTGGCTACACCTTC. Amino acids: CASSRTPGTGGLGYTF. The full variable domain, with the rest looked up from reference TRBV2 and TRBJ1-2, is EPEVTQTPSHQVTQMGQEVILRCVPISNHLYFYWYRQILGQKVEFLVSFYNNEISEKSEIFDDQFSVERPDGSNFTLKIRSTKLEDSAMYFCASSRTPGTGGLGYTFGSGTRLTVV.

This clonotype was seen at least ten times. The V call is TRBV7-9, the J call TRBJ2-5; D is uncertain. Germline lookup yields CDR1 SEHNR and CDR2 FQNEAQ (reference sequence). CDR3 length: 15 amino acids. Between the trimmed V and J ends, which lost 1 base and 1 base, there was a span of 10 bases. CDR3 amino acids: CASSLVGLAQETQYF. CDR3 DNA: TGTGCCAGCAGCTTAGTTGGCTTAGCCCAAGAGACCCAGTACTTC.

V and J are TRBV20-1 and TRBJ1-2; D is possibly TRBD1 (6 bases). V was cut by 0 bases and J by 4 bases, with 18 bases left in between. Per germline, CDR1 DFQATT and CDR2 SNEGSKA (reference sequence). The CDR3 covers 16 residues. CDR3 coding DNA: TGCAGTGCTAGAGATCAGGGGATCGACGCCGCCTATGGCTACACCTTC. Its protein product is CSARDQGIDAAYGYTF.

This clonotype was counted only a few times. The rearrangement joins TRBV24-1 to TRBJ2-2, with 10 bases lining up with TRBD1. Trimming cost V 0 bases and J 8 bases; bases outside gene matches: 8. The CDR3 has 17 residues. The germline CDR1 and CDR2 sequences are KGHDR and SFDVKD. CDR3 DNA: TGTGCCACCAGTGATTTGCCCCGACAGGGGGCGCGAGGGGAGCTGTTTTTT. Amino acid sequence: CATSDLPRQGARGELFF.

For this clonotype: A much larger clonotype is one base distant, so this may be a read error. The rearrangement joins TRBV7-9 to TRBJ2-3; D is unresolved. Trimming shortened V by 8 bases and J by 6 bases, and 12 bases separated the two germline ends. Germline CDR1 and CDR2: SEHNR and FQNEAQ (reference sequence). CDR3 length: 12 residues. The CDR3 reads CASGGSEDTQYF. The CDR3 DNA is TGTGCCAGCGGTGGATCCGAGGATACGCAGTATTTT.